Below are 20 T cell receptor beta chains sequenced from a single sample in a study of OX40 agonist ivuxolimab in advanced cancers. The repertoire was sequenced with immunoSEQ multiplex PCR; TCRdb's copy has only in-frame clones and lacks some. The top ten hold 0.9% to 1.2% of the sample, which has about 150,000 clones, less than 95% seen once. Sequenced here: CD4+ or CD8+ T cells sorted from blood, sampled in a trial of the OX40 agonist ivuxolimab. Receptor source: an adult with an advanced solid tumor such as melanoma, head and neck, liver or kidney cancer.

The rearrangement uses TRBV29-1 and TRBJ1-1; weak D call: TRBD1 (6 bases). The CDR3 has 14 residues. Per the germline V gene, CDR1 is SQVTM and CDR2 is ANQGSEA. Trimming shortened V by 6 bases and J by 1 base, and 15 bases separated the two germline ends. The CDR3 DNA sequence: TGCAGCGTGAACGGACAGCGCCGGAACACTGAAGCTTTCTTT. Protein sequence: CSVNGQRRNTEAFF.

The CDR3 loop is CASSLRTGDNYGYTF. CDR3 in DNA: TGCGCCAGCAGCTTGAGGACAGGCGATAACTATGGCTACACCTTC. The gene calls are TRBV5-1 and TRBJ1-2; 7 bases agree with TRBD1. The junction had 4 bases not matched to a gene; V was cut back by 1 base and J by 1 base. The CDR3 contains 15 residues. The germline gives CDR1 SGHRS, CDR2 YFSETQ.

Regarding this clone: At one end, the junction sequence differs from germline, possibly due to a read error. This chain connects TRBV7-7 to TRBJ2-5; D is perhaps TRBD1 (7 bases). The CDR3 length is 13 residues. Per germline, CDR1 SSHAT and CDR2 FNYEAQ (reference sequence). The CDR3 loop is CASSTGEVETQYF. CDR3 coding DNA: TGTGCTAGCAGTACAGGGGAGGTAGAGACCCAGTACTTC.

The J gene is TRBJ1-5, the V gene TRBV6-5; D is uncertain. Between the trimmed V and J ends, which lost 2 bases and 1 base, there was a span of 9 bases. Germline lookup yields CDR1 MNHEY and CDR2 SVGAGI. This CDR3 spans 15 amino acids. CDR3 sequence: CASSYHPGSNQPQHF. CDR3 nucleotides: TGTGCCAGCAGTTACCATCCGGGAAGCAATCAGCCCCAGCATTTT.

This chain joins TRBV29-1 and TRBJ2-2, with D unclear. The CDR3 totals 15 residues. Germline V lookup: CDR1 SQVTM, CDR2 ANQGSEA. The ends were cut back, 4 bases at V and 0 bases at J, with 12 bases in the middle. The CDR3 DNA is TGCAGCGTTGTTCTCGGGCAGGCGAACACCGGGGAGCTGTTTTTT. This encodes CSVVLGQANTGELFF.

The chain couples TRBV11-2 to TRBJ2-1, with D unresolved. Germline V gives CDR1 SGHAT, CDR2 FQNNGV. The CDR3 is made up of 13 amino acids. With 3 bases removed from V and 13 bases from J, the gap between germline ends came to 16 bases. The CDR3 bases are TGTGCCAGCAGCTTCACGGCGGCCCAACGACAGTTCTTC. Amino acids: CASSFTAAQRQFF.

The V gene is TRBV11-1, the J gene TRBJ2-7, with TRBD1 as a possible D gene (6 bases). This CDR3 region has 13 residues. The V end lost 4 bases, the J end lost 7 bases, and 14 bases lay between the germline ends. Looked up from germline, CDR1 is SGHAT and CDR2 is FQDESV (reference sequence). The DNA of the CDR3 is TGTGCCAGCAGCTCAACAGGGTTGGAGGAGCAGTACTTC. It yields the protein CASSSTGLEEQYF.

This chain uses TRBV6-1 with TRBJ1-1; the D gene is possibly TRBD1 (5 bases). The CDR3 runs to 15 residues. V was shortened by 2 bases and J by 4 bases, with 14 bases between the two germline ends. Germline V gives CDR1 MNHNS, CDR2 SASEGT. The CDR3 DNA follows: TGTGCCAGCAGTGAAATGTTAGGAGGGGTCACTGAAGCTTTCTTT. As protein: CASSEMLGGVTEAFF.

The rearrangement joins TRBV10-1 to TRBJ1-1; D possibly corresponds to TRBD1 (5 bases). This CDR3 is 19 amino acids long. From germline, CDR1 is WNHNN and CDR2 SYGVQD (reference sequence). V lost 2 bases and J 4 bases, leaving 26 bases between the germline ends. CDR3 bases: TGCGCCAGCAGTGAGCCCCTCGCCAGGGAAGGTTGGGAGAGCACTGAAGCTTTCTTT. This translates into CASSEPLAREGWESTEAFF.

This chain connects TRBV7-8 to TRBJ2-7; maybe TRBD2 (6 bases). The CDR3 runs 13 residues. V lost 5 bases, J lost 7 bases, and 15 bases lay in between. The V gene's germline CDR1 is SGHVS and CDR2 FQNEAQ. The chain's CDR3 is CASSLGEAREQYF. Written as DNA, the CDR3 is TGTGCCAGCAGCCTAGGGGAGGCGAGGGAGCAGTACTTC.

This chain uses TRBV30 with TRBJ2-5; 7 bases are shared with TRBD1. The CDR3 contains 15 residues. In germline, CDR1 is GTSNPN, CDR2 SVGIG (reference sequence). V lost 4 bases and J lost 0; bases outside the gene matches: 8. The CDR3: CAWNWGQRDQETQYF. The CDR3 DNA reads TGTGCCTGGAACTGGGGACAGCGAGACCAAGAGACCCAGTACTTC.

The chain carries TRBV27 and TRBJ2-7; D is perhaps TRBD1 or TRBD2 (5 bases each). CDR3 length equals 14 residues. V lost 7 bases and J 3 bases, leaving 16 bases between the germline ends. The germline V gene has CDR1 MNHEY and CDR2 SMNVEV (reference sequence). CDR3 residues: CASTPGGRNYEQYF. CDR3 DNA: TGTGCCAGCACTCCTGGGGGACGGAACTACGAGCAGTACTTC.

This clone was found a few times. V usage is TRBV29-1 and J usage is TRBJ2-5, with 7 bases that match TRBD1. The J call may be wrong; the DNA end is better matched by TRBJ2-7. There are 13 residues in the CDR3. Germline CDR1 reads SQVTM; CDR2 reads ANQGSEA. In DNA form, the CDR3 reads TGCAGCGTCATCGGGACAGAAGCCTACGAGCAGTACTTC. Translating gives CSVIGTEAYEQYF.

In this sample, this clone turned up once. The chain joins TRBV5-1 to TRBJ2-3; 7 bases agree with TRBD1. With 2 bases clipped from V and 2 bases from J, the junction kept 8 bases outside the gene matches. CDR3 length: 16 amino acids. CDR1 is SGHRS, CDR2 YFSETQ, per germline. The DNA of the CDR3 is TGCGCCAGCAGCTTTACAGGGGCCCTCTCCACAGATACGCAGTATTTT. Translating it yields CASSFTGALSTDTQYF.

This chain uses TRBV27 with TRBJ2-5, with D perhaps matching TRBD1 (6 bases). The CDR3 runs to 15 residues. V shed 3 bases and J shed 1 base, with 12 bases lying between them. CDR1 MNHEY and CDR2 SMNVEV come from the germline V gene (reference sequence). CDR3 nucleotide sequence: TGTGCCAGCAGTTTTGTTCCAGGGGTCCAAGAGACCCAGTACTTC. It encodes CASSFVPGVQETQYF.

The CDR3 nucleotides read TGTGCCAGTAGTGACCTCGGCTATGGCTACACCTTC. Amino acid sequence: CASSDLGYGYTF. J is TRBJ1-2 and V is TRBV19, with D unresolved. V lost 5 bases and J 4 bases, leaving 8 bases between the germline ends. The germline V gene has CDR1 LNHDA and CDR2 SQIVND (reference sequence). The CDR3 runs 12 residues.

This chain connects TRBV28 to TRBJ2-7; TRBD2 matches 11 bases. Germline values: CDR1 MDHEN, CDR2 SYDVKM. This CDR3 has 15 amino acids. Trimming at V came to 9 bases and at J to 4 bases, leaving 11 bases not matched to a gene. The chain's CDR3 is CASLTLAGGVYEQYF. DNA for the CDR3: TGTGCCAGTCTCACCCTAGCGGGAGGTGTATACGAGCAGTACTTC.

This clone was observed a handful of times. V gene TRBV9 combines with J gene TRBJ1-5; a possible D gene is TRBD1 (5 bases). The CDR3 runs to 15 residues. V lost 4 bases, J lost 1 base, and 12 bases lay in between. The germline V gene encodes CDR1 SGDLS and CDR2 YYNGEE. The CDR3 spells CASSTTGSSNQPQHF. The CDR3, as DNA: TGTGCCAGCAGCACCACAGGATCGAGCAATCAGCCCCAGCATTTT.

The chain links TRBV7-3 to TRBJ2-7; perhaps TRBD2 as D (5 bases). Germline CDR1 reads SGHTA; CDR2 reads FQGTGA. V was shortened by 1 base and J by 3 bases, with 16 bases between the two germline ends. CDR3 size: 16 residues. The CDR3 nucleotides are TGTGCCAGCAGCTTAATGTCAGTGGCCGGGGACTACGAGCAGTACTTC. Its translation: CASSLMSVAGDYEQYF.

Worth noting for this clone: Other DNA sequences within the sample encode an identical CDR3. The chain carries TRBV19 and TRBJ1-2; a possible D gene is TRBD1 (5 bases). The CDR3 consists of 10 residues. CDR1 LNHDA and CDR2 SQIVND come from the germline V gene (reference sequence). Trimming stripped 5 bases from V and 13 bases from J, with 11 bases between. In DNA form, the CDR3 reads TGTGCCAGTAGTGGAGGGGTTCTCACCTTC. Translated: CASSGGVLTF.